One and the same sample provided the 7 T cell receptor beta chains below, sequenced in a study of Graves' ophthalmopathy and Graves' hyperthyroidism. RNA transcripts provided the template for amplifying TCR beta CDR3 regions. The first-round RT-PCR employed HTBI primers together with the Qiagen OneStep RT-PCR kit. A multiplex PCR was then performed as the second round. TCRdb redid the calling of the multiplex PCR reads with MiXCR, one entry per CDR3 protein. The table lists about 410,000 distinct CDR3 sequences, roughly 18% of them singletons. The sequencing sample was made of peripheral blood. These TCRs come from a woman aged 18-30 years with Graves' ophthalmopathy.

Ten or more counts support this clonotype. The J gene is TRBJ1-2, the V gene TRBV6-1; D perhaps matches TRBD1 (6 bases). The germline V gene has CDR1 MNHNS and CDR2 SASEGT. V was cut by 5 bases and J by 8 bases, with 18 bases left in between. The CDR3 is 14 amino acids. This chain's CDR3 is CASSPARDTGGYTF. CDR3 DNA sequence: TGTGCCAGCAGTCCCGCTAGGGACACTGGGGGCTACACCTTC.

V gene TRBV28 combines with J gene TRBJ2-7, with 10 bases lining up with TRBD1. The CDR3 has 14 residues. V gave up 6 bases and J gave up 6 bases; unmatched junction bases: 8. CDR1 MDHEN and CDR2 SYDVKM come from the germline V gene. CDR3 amino acids: CASSLGTGVFEQYF. The CDR3 coding sequence is TGTGCCAGCAGCCTCGGGACAGGGGTTTTCGAGCAGTACTTC.

This clonotype appeared many times. This chain connects TRBV10-3 to TRBJ2-7; 7 bases align to TRBD1. J lost 7 bases, V lost 6 bases, and 15 bases had no gene match. CDR1 and CDR2 from the germline V gene are ENHRY and SYGVKD. The CDR3 totals 15 residues. The CDR3 DNA sequence: TGTGCCATCAGAGGAAGCAGGGGGTTAGCGTATGAGCAGTACTTC. Amino acids: CAIRGSRGLAYEQYF.

This clonotype has a count of ten or more. The germline gene is not matched at one end of the junction; a read error may be the cause. The chain uses TRBV19 and TRBJ1-1, with D perhaps TRBD1 (5 bases). This CDR3 comprises 13 residues. CDR1 is LNHDA and CDR2 is SQIVND in the germline V gene (reference sequence). CDR3 nucleotide sequence: TGTACCAGTAGTATAGGGGCGAACACTGAAGCTTTCTTT. Its translation is CTSSIGANTEAFF. The full variable domain, its missing parts supplied by reference TRBV19 and TRBJ1-1, is DGGITQSPKYLFRKEGQNVTLSCEQNLNHDAMYWYRQDPGQGLRLIYYSQIVNDFQKGDIAEGYSVSREKKESFPLTVTSAQKNPTAFYLCTSSIGANTEAFFGQGTRLTVV.

This clonotype was counted many times. The chain has TRBV5-1 and TRBJ2-7; TRBD1 agrees at 8 bases. This CDR3 contains 16 residues. Looked up from germline, CDR1 is SGHRS and CDR2 is YFSETQ. V lost 3 bases to trimming and J lost 5 bases; unmatched junction nucleotides: 13. For the CDR3, the DNA is TGCGCCAGCAGCTCCTTAGCCGGGACAGGTTGGGACGAGCAGTACTTC. It is translated as CASSSLAGTGWDEQYF.

This clonotype occurred many times. The rearrangement joins TRBV30 to TRBJ1-2; possibly TRBD1 for D (5 bases). V shed 7 bases and J shed 0 bases, with 12 bases lying between them. Per the germline V gene, CDR1 is GTSNPN and CDR2 is SVGIG (reference sequence). The CDR3 is 13 residues long. The CDR3 region is CAYQGVANYGYTF. For the CDR3, the DNA is TGTGCCTATCAGGGTGTAGCTAACTATGGCTACACCTTC.

This clonotype was picked up many times. In DNA, the CDR3 is TGTGCCAGCAGTTACTTGGACAGGGAGGATGGCTACACCTTC. The encoded protein is CASSYLDREDGYTF. The chain carries TRBV6-5 and TRBJ1-2; 8 bases match TRBD1. This CDR3 comprises 14 residues. Looked up from germline, CDR1 is MNHEY and CDR2 is SVGAGI. V lost 1 base to trimming and J lost 6 bases; unmatched junction nucleotides: 4.